A selection of T cell receptor beta chains follows, all from one sample in a study of T cell repertoires in cytomegalovirus infection. From the reads, TCRdb called clonotypes with MiXCR, one entry per CDR3 protein. The sample contains some 300,000 distinct CDR3 sequences, roughly 17% of which appear only once. The sequenced material came from PBMCs. Receptor source: a human donor in good health (CMV status not recorded). Some clones in this sample may be carry-over from other donors' samples. CDR3s include the opening cysteine and the closing phenylalanine or tryptophan. Fields, in order: D gene, J gene, V gene, clone size, CDR3 DNA, CDR3 protein. The D gene is left open where the match is weak. Clone size appears in some rows only: once, few, many, or a class for an expanded clone.

D gene: TRBD2; J gene: TRBJ2-2; V gene: TRBV10-3; clone size: many; CDR3 DNA: TGTGCCATCAGTGAGGCTTCTAGCGGGACCGGGGAGCTGTTTTTT; CDR3 protein: CAISEASSGTGELFF
D gene: NA; J gene: TRBJ2-7; V gene: TRBV28; clone size: NA; CDR3 DNA: TGTGCCAGCAGTTCCATACTCCACGGGTACGAGCAGTACTTC; CDR3 protein: CASSSILHGYEQYF
D gene: NA; J gene: TRBJ1-1; V gene: TRBV20-1; clone size: few; CDR3 DNA: TGCAGTGCCCCGGACCTTAGGGGCGGGAACACTGAAGCTTTCTTT; CDR3 protein: CSAPDLRGGNTEAFF
D gene: NA; J gene: TRBJ1-4; V gene: TRBV5-1; clone size: NA; CDR3 DNA: TGCGCCAGCAGCCGGGACCGCGGGGGGGATGAAAAACTGTTTTTT; CDR3 protein: CASSRDRGGDEKLFF
D gene: TRBD1; J gene: TRBJ1-5; V gene: TRBV20-1; clone size: many; CDR3 DNA: TGCAGTGCTACCGGGACAGGGTTAAATCAGCCCCAGCATTTT; CDR3 protein: CSATGTGLNQPQHF
D gene: NA; J gene: TRBJ1-1; V gene: TRBV6-2/TRBV6-3; clone size: few; CDR3 DNA: TGTGCCAGCAGTACGGGAGCGAAGTCTGAAGCTTTCTTT; CDR3 protein: CASSTGAKSEAFF
D gene: TRBD1; J gene: TRBJ2-1; V gene: TRBV28; clone size: once; CDR3 DNA: TGTGCCAGCAGATCTACCCTGGAACAGGGGGCATTTAATGAGCAGTTCTTC; CDR3 protein: CASRSTLEQGAFNEQFF
D gene: NA; J gene: TRBJ2-5; V gene: TRBV5-1; clone size: few; CDR3 DNA: TGCGCCAGCAGCTTGGGGGACACCACCCAAGAGACCCAGTACTTC; CDR3 protein: CASSLGDTTQETQYF
D gene: NA; J gene: TRBJ1-2; V gene: TRBV28; clone size: many; CDR3 DNA: TGTGCCAGCAGTCAGAGTGAGCGAGGCTACACCTTC; CDR3 protein: CASSQSERGYTF
D gene: NA; J gene: TRBJ1-5; V gene: TRBV27; clone size: many; CDR3 DNA: TGTGCCAGCAGGGGAGGGCTCAGCAATCAGCCCCAGCATTTT; CDR3 protein: CASRGGLSNQPQHF
D gene: NA; J gene: TRBJ1-4; V gene: TRBV2; clone size: many; CDR3 DNA: TGTGCCAGCAGTGGGAAAGGGTTCAATGAAAAACTGTTTTTT; CDR3 protein: CASSGKGFNEKLFF
D gene: NA; J gene: TRBJ1-1; V gene: TRBV20-1; clone size: NA; CDR3 DNA: TGCAGTGCTAGATCCCCAGGGAACACTGAAGCTTTCTTT; CDR3 protein: CSARSPGNTEAFF
D gene: TRBD1; J gene: TRBJ2-5; V gene: TRBV10-3; clone size: NA; CDR3 DNA: TGTGCCATCAGCCCCAGGACAGGGGGCGGCCAAGAGACCCAGTACTTC; CDR3 protein: CAISPRTGGGQETQYF
D gene: NA; J gene: TRBJ1-1; V gene: TRBV28; clone size: few; CDR3 DNA: TGTGCCAGCAGTCCCGGGTGGGGAACGAACACTGAAGCTTTCTTT; CDR3 protein: CASSPGWGTNTEAFF
D gene: NA; J gene: TRBJ1-6; V gene: TRBV12-3/TRBV12-4; clone size: NA; CDR3 DNA: TGTGCCAGCAGTTCCGGGGGGACCTATAATTCACCCCTCCACTTT; CDR3 protein: CASSSGGTYNSPLHF
D gene: NA; J gene: TRBJ2-7; V gene: TRBV7-2; clone size: many; CDR3 DNA: TGTGCCAGCAGCTTATTTCAGGGAAACTACGAGCAGTACTTC; CDR3 protein: CASSLFQGNYEQYF
D gene: NA; J gene: TRBJ1-2; V gene: TRBV20-1; clone size: few; CDR3 DNA: TGCAGTGCTAGAGATCCGGCGAGGTCTGCTGGTGATGGCTACACCTTC; CDR3 protein: CSARDPARSAGDGYTF
D gene: TRBD2; J gene: TRBJ2-1; V gene: TRBV15; clone size: few; CDR3 DNA: TGTGCCACCAGCAGGGCGGGGGAGGAGCAGTTCTTC; CDR3 protein: CATSRAGEEQFF
D gene: TRBD1; J gene: TRBJ2-3; V gene: TRBV5-1; clone size: few; CDR3 DNA: TGCGCCAGCAGCTTTGGTGACAGGGTCACAGATACGCAGTATTTT; CDR3 protein: CASSFGDRVTDTQYF
D gene: TRBD2; J gene: TRBJ2-3; V gene: TRBV6-2/TRBV6-3; clone size: few; CDR3 DNA: TGTGCCAGCAGTTATGATCCGGGACTAAACACAGATACGCAGTATTTT; CDR3 protein: CASSYDPGLNTDTQYF
D gene: NA; J gene: TRBJ1-1; V gene: TRBV4-1; clone size: many; CDR3 DNA: TGCGCCAGCAGCCCCTCCGGTTACACTGAAGCTTTCTTT; CDR3 protein: CASSPSGYTEAFF
D gene: NA; J gene: TRBJ1-1; V gene: TRBV12-3/TRBV12-4; clone size: many; CDR3 DNA: TGTGCCAGCAGTTTATGGACAGATAACACTGAAGCTTTCTTT; CDR3 protein: CASSLWTDNTEAFF
D gene: NA; J gene: TRBJ1-1; V gene: TRBV7-9; clone size: few; CDR3 DNA: TGTGCCAGCAGCCAACAACAGGGATACACTGAAGCTTTCTTT; CDR3 protein: CASSQQQGYTEAFF
D gene: NA; J gene: TRBJ2-2; V gene: TRBV7-8; clone size: many; CDR3 DNA: TGTGCCAGCTCCAACTCCCGTGTGCGACTGAACACCGGGGAGCTGTTTTTT; CDR3 protein: CASSNSRVRLNTGELFF
D gene: TRBD1; J gene: TRBJ1-6; V gene: TRBV5-4; clone size: few; CDR3 DNA: TGTGCCAGCAGCTTCCCGGGACAGGGGCATTCACCCCTCCACTTT; CDR3 protein: CASSFPGQGHSPLHF
D gene: NA; J gene: TRBJ2-7; V gene: TRBV3-1; clone size: few; CDR3 DNA: TGTGCCAGCAGCCAGATATCCTTCTCCTACGAGCAGTACTTC; CDR3 protein: CASSQISFSYEQYF